This TCR beta chain derives from a study of spatial heterogeneity in lung cancer. Study at large: Among detected sequences, beta-chain ones consistently exceeded alpha-chain ones in number.

TCRdb called the 5' RACE reads again in MiXCR, with one record for every CDR3 protein. The sample consists of 7,500 to 10,000 distinct CDR3 sequences, 6.5% to 9% of them appearing once. V lost 5 bases and J 3 bases, leaving 7 bases between the germline ends. Germline V lookup: CDR1 DFQATT, CDR2 SNEGSKA (reference sequence). The length of the CDR3 is 11 residues. This clonotype was detected only a few times. The antigen is not known. Time point here: sample taken at primary tumor resection. The donors were about 72 patients with non-small cell lung cancer that was early-stage and untreated. Sequencing of whole RNA from tumor, nontumor lung or frozen PBMC involved no sorting. General study points: Mutation counts in tumors were tracked by counts of expanded intratumoral alpha and beta TCRs.

Sample: lung tumor tissue, taken at surgery. V and J are TRBV20-1 and TRBJ1-2; D remains ambiguous. This receptor was identified in a male donor with early-stage non-small cell lung cancer. CDR3 nucleotide sequence: TGCAGTGCTGAAGTTTACTATGGCTACACCTTC. It encodes CSAEVYYGYTF.